The 12 T cell receptor beta chains in this list originate from one sample, sequenced in a study of CD8+ T cells in alopecia areata. Regarding treatment: oral pan-JAK inhibitor, 5-10 mg twice daily. Lesional scalp tissue (obtained by punch biopsy) and peripheral blood were collected from alopecia areata patients. Sequencing templates came from extracted RNA that was reverse transcribed into cDNA. Assay: immunoSEQ multiplex PCR; the TCRdb copy retains only in-frame clones and omits some. The sample has fewer than 25,000 clones; 50% to 70% are singletons. The sample was skin, taken at week 4, from a patient treated with tofacitinib. These TCRs come from a human donor with alopecia areata.

The chain recombines TRBV6-1 with TRBJ1-5; 7 bases line up with TRBD1. The CDR3 runs 14 residues. Per the germline V gene, CDR1 is MNHNS and CDR2 is SASEGT. V trimming: 10 bases; J trimming: 6 bases; junction bases outside the gene matches: 12. The CDR3 nucleotides read TGTGCCACCGTAAGGGAGGGGGCATTTCAGCCCCAGCATTTT. Encoded protein: CATVREGAFQPQHF.

The table lists this clone with a few counts. The CDR3 sequence is CASSPWQGSGTDTQYF. The DNA of the CDR3 is TGTGCCAGCAGCCCCTGGCAGGGGTCGGGCACAGATACGCAGTATTTT. The V call is TRBV5-8, the J call TRBJ2-3; a possible D gene is TRBD1 (6 bases). Trimming left V 4 bases short and J 1 base short, with 16 bases between. This CDR3 is 16 amino acids long. The germline CDR1 and CDR2 sequences are SGHTS and YDEGEE.

This clone has only a few counts. This chain joins TRBV7-9 and TRBJ2-5; D is undetermined. The germline V gene has CDR1 SEHNR and CDR2 FQNEAQ (reference sequence). The CDR3 has 12 amino acids. Trimming removed 4 bases at V and 0 bases at J, with 3 bases between. The CDR3 loop is CASSYYQETQYF. The CDR3 region has the DNA TGTGCCAGCAGCTACTACCAAGAGACCCAGTACTTC. Full variable domain (outside the CDR3, taken from reference TRBV7-9 and TRBJ2-5): DTGVSQNPRHKITKRGQNVTFRCDPISEHNRLYWYRQTLGQGPEFLTYFQNEAQLEKSRLLSDRFSAERPKGSFSTLEIQRTEQGDSAMYLCASSYYQETQYFGPGTRLLVL.

The genes are TRBV7-9 and TRBJ2-7; D is possibly TRBD2 (5 bases). The germline V gene has CDR1 SEHNR and CDR2 FQNEAQ (reference sequence). V dropped 5 bases and J dropped 4 bases, with 18 bases sitting between them. The CDR3 covers 15 residues. CDR3 in DNA: TGTGCCAGCAGCCGTGACGACGGGGTAGGGTACGAGCAGTACTTC. Protein sequence: CASSRDDGVGYEQYF.

The genes are TRBV6-6 and TRBJ2-7; D is ambiguous. This CDR3 spans 14 amino acids. V was trimmed by 7 bases and J by 0 bases, leaving 13 bases between them. Germline V gene lookup returns CDR1 MNHNY and CDR2 SVGAGI (reference sequence). CDR3 residues: CASTYTASSYEQYF. The CDR3 DNA sequence: TGTGCCAGCACATACACAGCGAGCTCCTACGAGCAGTACTTC.

V gene TRBV7-3 combines with J gene TRBJ1-2; D call uncertain. The germline V gene encodes CDR1 SGHTA and CDR2 FQGTGA. V was pared by 0 bases and J by 2 bases, with 10 bases between. This CDR3 contains 15 residues. CDR3 sequence (DNA): TGTGCCAGCAGCTTAACGTCGACGGAGAACTATGGCTACACCTTC. This gives the protein CASSLTSTENYGYTF.

V gene TRBV5-4 combines with J gene TRBJ2-6, with no clear D. V lost 0 bases and J 5 bases, leaving 9 bases between the germline ends. This CDR3 spans 15 amino acids. Germline CDR1 reads SGHNT; CDR2 reads YYREEE (reference sequence). CDR3 region: CASSLAASWANVLTF. The DNA of the CDR3 is TGTGCCAGCAGCTTGGCGGCAAGCTGGGCCAACGTCCTGACTTTC.

This chain connects TRBV7-2 to TRBJ2-4, with TRBD2 matching over 8 bases. The CDR3 has 15 residues. CDR1 and CDR2 from the germline V gene are SGHTA and FQGNSA. V shed 5 bases and J 9 bases; nucleotides not matched to a gene: 12. The CDR3 is CASSLRGAGEGIQYF. The CDR3, as DNA: TGTGCCAGCAGCCTGCGGGGAGCGGGGGAAGGCATTCAGTACTTC.

This clone came up a few times. CDR3 in amino acids: CASRGEGRWNSPLHF. CDR3 nucleotide sequence: TGTGCCAGTCGAGGAGAGGGTAGGTGGAATTCACCCCTCCACTTT. The chain has TRBV19 and TRBJ1-6, with unresolved D. The CDR3 runs 15 residues. The germline gives CDR1 LNHDA, CDR2 SQIVND (reference sequence). Trimming removed 8 bases at V and 7 bases at J, with 18 bases between. Together with reference TRBV19 and TRBJ1-6, the CDR3 gives the full variable domain: DGGITQSPKYLFRKEGQNVTLSCEQNLNHDAMYWYRQDPGQGLRLIYYSQIVNDFQKGDIAEGYSVSREKKESFPLTVTSAQKNPTAFYLCASRGEGRWNSPLHFGNGTRLTVT.

The chain employs TRBV14 and TRBJ2-2, with unresolved D. This CDR3 is built from 13 residues. The germline gives CDR1 SGHDN, CDR2 FVKESK. V lost 1 base, J lost 4 bases, and 4 bases lay in between. CDR3 amino acids: CASSQAATGELFF. CDR3 in DNA: TGTGCCAGCAGCCAAGCCGCCACCGGGGAGCTGTTTTTT.

J is TRBJ1-1 and V is TRBV7-9; TRBD1 is a possible D gene (6 bases). This CDR3 is built from 17 residues. Germline CDR1 is SEHNR and CDR2 is FQNEAQ (reference sequence). Trimming shortened V by 6 bases and J by 3 bases, and 23 bases separated the two germline ends. The DNA of the CDR3 is TGTGCCAGCAGTCCATCGACAGGTTTTAATTGGGACACTGAAGCTTTCTTT. Its protein product is CASSPSTGFNWDTEAFF.

The chain uses TRBV6-4 and TRBJ2-1; no reliable D call. The CDR3 sequence is 14 residues long. V was clipped by 7 bases and J by 4 bases, with 14 bases between them. Germline V gives CDR1 MRHNA, CDR2 SNTAGT. The CDR3 DNA reads TGTGCCAGCACATTGGTCCTGGGTTACAATGAGCAGTTCTTC. It encodes CASTLVLGYNEQFF.